This T cell receptor (beta chain) was documented in a study of shared clonotypes between healthy human individuals. TCRdb's table, derived via immunoSEQ multiplex PCR, lists solely in-frame clones and lacks some. Altogether roughly 1,600,000 clones are present, approximately 98.5% being singletons, with the ten largest covering about 0.35%. This CDR3 has 18 amino acids. The V gene end was trimmed by 1 base and the J gene end by 4 bases; junction bases not matched to a gene: 9. CDR1 is SGHTA and CDR2 is FQGNSA in the germline V gene. This TCR came from a man aged 25-45 years in good health. This sequence joins TRBV7-2 and TRBJ2-5; 13 bases map to TRBD2. The sample was naive CD4+ T cells sorted from blood. As for subset: CD45RA+ positively selected. CDR3 amino acids: CASSLGSRTSGSGETQYF. The CDR3 coding sequence is TGTGCCAGCAGCTTAGGCTCAAGGACTAGCGGGAGTGGAGAGACCCAGTACTTC.